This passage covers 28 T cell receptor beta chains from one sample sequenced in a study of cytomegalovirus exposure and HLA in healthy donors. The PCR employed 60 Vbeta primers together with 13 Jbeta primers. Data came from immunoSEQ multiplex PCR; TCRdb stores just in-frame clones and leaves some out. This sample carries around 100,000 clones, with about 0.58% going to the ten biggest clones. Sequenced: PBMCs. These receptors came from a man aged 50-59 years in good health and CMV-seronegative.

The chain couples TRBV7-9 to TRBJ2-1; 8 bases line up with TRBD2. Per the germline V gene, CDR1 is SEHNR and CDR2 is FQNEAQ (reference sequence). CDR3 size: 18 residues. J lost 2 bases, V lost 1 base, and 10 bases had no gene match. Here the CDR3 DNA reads TGTGCCAGCAGCTTAGTGTTGAGCGGGGGCACCACCTACAATGAGCAGTTCTTC. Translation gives CASSLVLSGGTTYNEQFF. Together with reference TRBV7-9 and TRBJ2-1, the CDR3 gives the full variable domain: DTGVSQNPRHKITKRGQNVTFRCDPISEHNRLYWYRQTLGQGPEFLTYFQNEAQLEKSRLLSDRFSAERPKGSFSTLEIQRTEQGDSAMYLCASSLVLSGGTTYNEQFFGPGTRLTVL.

The CDR3 DNA follows: TGTGCCAGCAAATCGAGTCTCTCTGGAAACACCATATATTTT. It translates to CASKSSLSGNTIYF. V usage is TRBV6-5 and J usage is TRBJ1-3; D gene uncertain. This CDR3 comprises 14 residues. V lost 7 bases, J lost 0 bases, and 10 bases lay in between. Per the germline V gene, CDR1 is MNHEY and CDR2 is SVGAGI.

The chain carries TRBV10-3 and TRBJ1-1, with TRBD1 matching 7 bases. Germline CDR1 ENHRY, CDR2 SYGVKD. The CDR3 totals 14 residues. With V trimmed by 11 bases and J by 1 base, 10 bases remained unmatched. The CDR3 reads CAAGTARGNTEAFF. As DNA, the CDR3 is TGTGCCGCAGGGACAGCGAGGGGGAACACTGAAGCTTTCTTT.

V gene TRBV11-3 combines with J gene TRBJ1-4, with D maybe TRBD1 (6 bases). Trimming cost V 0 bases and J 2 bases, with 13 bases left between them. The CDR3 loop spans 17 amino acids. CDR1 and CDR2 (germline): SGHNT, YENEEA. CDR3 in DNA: TGTGCCAGCAGCTTAGAGTATGGGGGCCCGACTAATGAAAAACTGTTTTTT. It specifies CASSLEYGGPTNEKLFF.

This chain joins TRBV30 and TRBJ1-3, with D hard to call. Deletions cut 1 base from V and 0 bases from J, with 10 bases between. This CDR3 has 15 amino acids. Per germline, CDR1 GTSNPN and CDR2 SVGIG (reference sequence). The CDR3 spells CAWSGASASGNTIYF. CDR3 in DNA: TGTGCCTGGAGTGGGGCCTCAGCCTCTGGAAACACCATATATTTT. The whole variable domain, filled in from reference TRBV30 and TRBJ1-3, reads SQTIHQWPATLVQPVGSPLSLECTVEGTSNPNLYWYRQAAGRGLQLLFYSVGIGQISSEVPQNLSASRPQDRQFILSSKKLLLSDSGFYLCAWSGASASGNTIYFGEGSWLTVV.

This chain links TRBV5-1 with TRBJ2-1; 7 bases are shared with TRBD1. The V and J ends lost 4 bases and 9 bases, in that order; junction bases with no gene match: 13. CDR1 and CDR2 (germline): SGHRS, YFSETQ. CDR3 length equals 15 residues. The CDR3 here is CASSPEPQGLGEQFF. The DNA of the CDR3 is TGCGCCAGCAGCCCGGAACCACAGGGGTTGGGTGAGCAGTTCTTC.

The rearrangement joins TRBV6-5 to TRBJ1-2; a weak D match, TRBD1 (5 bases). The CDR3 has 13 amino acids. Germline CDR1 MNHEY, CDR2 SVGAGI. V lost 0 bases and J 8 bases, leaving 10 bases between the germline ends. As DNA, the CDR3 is TGTGCCAGCAGTTACTCGGGGGGGGACGGCTACACCTTC. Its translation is CASSYSGGDGYTF.

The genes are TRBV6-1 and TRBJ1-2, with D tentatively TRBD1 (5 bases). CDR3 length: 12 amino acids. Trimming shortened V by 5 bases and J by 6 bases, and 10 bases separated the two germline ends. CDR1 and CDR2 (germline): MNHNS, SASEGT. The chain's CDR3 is CASSMQTDGYTF. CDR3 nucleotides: TGTGCCAGCAGTATGCAGACAGATGGCTACACCTTC.

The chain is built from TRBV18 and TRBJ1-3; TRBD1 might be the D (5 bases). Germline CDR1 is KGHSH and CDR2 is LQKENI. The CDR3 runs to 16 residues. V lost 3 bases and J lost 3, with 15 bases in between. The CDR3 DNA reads TGTGCCAGCTCACCCTCCCGATCAGGGAATGGAAACACCATATATTTT. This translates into CASSPSRSGNGNTIYF.

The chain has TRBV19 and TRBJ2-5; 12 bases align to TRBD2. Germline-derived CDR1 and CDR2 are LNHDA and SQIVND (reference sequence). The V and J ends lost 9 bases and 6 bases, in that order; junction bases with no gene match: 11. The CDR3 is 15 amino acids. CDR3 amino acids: CASSIASGGAKTQYF. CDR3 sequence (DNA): TGTGCCAGCTCGATAGCTAGCGGGGGGGCCAAGACCCAGTACTTC.

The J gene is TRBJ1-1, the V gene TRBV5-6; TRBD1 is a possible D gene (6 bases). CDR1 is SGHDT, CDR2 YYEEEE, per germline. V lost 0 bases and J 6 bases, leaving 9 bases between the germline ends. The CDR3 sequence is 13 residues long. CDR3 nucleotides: TGTGCCAGCAGCTTGGGGGCAGGGGCTGAAGCTTTCTTT. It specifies CASSLGAGAEAFF.

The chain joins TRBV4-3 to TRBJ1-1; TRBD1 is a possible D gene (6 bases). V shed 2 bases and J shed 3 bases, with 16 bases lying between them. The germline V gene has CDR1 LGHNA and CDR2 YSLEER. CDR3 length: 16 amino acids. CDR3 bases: TGCGCCAGCAGCCAATGGCAGGGGAGTTGGTACACTGAAGCTTTCTTT. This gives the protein CASSQWQGSWYTEAFF.

The CDR3: CASSLSLANTGELFF. In nucleotides, the CDR3 is TGTGCCAGCAGTTTATCACTGGCGAACACCGGGGAGCTGTTTTTT. J is TRBJ2-2 and V is TRBV27; D is unresolved. Trimming took off 0 bases at V and 0 bases at J, with 5 bases between the two ends. Germline-derived CDR1 and CDR2 are MNHEY and SMNVEV (reference sequence). The CDR3 length is 15 residues.

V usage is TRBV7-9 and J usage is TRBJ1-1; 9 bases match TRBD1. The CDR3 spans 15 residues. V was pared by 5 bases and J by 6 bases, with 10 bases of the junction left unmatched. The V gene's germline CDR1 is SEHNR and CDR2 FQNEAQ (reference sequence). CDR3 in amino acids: CASSPRSQGASEAFF. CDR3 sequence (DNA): TGTGCCAGCAGCCCCAGATCACAGGGGGCATCTGAAGCTTTCTTT.

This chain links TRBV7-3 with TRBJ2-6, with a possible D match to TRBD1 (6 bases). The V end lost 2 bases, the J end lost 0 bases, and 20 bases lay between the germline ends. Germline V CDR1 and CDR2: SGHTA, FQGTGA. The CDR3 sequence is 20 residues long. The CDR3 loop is CASSLGSGQGHRSGANVLTF. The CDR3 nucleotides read TGTGCCAGCAGCTTAGGGTCGGGGCAGGGACACCGCTCTGGGGCCAACGTCCTGACTTTC.

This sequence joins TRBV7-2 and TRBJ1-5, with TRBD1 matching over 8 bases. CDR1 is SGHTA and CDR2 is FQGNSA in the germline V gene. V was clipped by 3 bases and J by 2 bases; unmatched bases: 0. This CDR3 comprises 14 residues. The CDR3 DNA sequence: TGTGCCAGCAGCTTGGACAGGGGCAATCAGCCCCAGCATTTT. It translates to CASSLDRGNQPQHF.

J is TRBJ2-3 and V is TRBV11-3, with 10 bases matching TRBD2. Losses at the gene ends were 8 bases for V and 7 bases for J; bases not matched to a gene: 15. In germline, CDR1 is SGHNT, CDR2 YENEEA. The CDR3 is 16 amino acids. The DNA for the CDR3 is TGTGCCAGCCAGCCAGGGGGTCTAGCGGGAGTGTATACGCAGTATTTT. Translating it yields CASQPGGLAGVYTQYF.

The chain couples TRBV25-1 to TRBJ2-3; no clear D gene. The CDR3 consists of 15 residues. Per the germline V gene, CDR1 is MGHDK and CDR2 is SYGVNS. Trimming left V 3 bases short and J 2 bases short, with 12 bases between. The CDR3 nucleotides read TGTGCCAGCAGTGATTTGGCTCAGTACACAGATACGCAGTATTTT. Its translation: CASSDLAQYTDTQYF.

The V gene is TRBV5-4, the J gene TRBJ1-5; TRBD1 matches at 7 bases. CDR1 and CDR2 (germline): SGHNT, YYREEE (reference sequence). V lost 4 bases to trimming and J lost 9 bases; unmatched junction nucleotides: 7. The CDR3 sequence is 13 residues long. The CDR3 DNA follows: TGTGCCAGCAGCCAACAGGGGACCGGGCCCCAGCATTTT. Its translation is CASSQQGTGPQHF.

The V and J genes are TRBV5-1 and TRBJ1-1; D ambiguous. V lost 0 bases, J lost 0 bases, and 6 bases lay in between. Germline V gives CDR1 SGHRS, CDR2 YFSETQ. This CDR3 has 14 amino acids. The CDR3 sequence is CASSLVRMNTEAFF. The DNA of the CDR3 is TGCGCCAGCAGCTTGGTGCGGATGAACACTGAAGCTTTCTTT.

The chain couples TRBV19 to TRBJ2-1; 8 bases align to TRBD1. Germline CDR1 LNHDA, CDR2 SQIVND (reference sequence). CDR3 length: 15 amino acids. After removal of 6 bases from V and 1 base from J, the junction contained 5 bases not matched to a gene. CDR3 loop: CASSYGDRSYNEQFF. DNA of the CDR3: TGTGCCAGTAGCTACGGGGACAGGTCCTACAATGAGCAGTTCTTC. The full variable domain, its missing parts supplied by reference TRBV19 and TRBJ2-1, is DGGITQSPKYLFRKEGQNVTLSCEQNLNHDAMYWYRQDPGQGLRLIYYSQIVNDFQKGDIAEGYSVSREKKESFPLTVTSAQKNPTAFYLCASSYGDRSYNEQFFGPGTRLTVL.

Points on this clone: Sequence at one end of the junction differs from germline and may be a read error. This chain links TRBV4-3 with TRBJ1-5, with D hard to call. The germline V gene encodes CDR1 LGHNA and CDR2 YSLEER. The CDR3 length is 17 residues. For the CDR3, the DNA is TGCGCCAGCAGCCAAGATTATCCCGGGAGAGACAATCAGCACCAGCATTTT. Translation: CASSQDYPGRDNQHQHF.

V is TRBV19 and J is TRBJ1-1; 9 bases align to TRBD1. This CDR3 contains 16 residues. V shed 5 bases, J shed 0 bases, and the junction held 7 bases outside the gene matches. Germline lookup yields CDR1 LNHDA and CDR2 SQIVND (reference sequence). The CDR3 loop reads CASSRDREGLNTEAFF. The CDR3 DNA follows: TGTGCCAGTAGTCGGGACAGGGAGGGGTTGAACACTGAAGCTTTCTTT. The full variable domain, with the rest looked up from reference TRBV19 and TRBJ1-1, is DGGITQSPKYLFRKEGQNVTLSCEQNLNHDAMYWYRQDPGQGLRLIYYSQIVNDFQKGDIAEGYSVSREKKESFPLTVTSAQKNPTAFYLCASSRDREGLNTEAFFGQGTRLTVV.

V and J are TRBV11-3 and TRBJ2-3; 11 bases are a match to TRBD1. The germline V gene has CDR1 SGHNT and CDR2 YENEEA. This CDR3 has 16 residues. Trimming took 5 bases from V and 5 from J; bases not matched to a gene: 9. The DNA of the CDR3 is TGTGCCAGCAGCCCGACGGACAGGGGGCGAGGAGATACGCAGTATTTT. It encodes CASSPTDRGRGDTQYF.

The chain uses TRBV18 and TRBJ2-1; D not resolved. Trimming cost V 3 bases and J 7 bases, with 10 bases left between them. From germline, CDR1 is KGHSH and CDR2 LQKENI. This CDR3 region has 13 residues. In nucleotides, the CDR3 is TGTGCCAGCTCACCGCAGTGGCTTAATGAGCAGTTCTTC. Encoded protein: CASSPQWLNEQFF.

In DNA, the CDR3 is TGTGCCATCAGCGACTCTGTTGGGAGGGCGAACACTGAAGCTTTCTTT. Protein sequence: CAISDSVGRANTEAFF. V is TRBV10-3 and J is TRBJ1-1; D ambiguous. Germline V gives CDR1 ENHRY, CDR2 SYGVKD. V lost 6 bases and J lost 1, with 18 bases in between. The CDR3 is 16 residues long.

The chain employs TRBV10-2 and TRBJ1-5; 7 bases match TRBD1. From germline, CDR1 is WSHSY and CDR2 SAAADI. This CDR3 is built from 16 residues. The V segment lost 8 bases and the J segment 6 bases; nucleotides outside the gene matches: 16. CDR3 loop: CASSRGEGGLGQPQHF. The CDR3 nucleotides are TGCGCCAGCTCCCGAGGCGAAGGGGGCTTAGGTCAGCCCCAGCATTTT.

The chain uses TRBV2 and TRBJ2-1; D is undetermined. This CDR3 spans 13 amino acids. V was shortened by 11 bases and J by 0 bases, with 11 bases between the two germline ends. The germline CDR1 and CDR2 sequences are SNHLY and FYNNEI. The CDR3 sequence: CAASGRSYNEQFF. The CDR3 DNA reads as TGTGCCGCCTCAGGTCGCTCCTACAATGAGCAGTTCTTC.